The present entry profiles one T cell receptor (beta chain) with its context. Unmatched junction bases numbered 14, after V lost 3 bases and J lost 13 bases. Germline lookup yields CDR1 SGHRS and CDR2 YFSETQ. The CDR3 has 16 residues. This specimen belongs to a study of blood T cell repertoires in COVID-19. Study at large: Researchers got acute and convalescent COVID-19 samples from the United States, Italy and Spain. PBMCs, B-cell-depleted T cells, or T cells provided the cDNA or gDNA that made up the material.

In the original workflow: Counts of nucleated cells, estimated from reference gene primer amplification, were obtained. The data were produced by immunoSEQ multiplex PCR, yet TCRdb's version contains in-frame clones alone and is incomplete. The D gene and trimming were derived from the DNA, and the V and J assignments and clone size from that table. The sample lists over 350,000 clones, roughly 88% occurring once. Cohort allocation depended upon clinical history that participants reported. The TCR sequence derives from a woman younger than 45 with acute COVID-19. Material for sequencing was PBMCs or T cells enriched from blood (not recorded which). The J gene is TRBJ1-6, the V gene TRBV5-1; 9 bases match TRBD1. The CDR3 spells CASSWARDRAVSPLHF. The CDR3 nucleotides are TGCGCCAGCAGCTGGGCCCGGGACAGGGCCGTTTCGCCCCTCCACTTT.